The rows below give T cell receptor beta chains drawn from one sample of a study of PD-1 blockade in mismatch repair-deficient tumors. Clones were sequenced by immunoSEQ multiplex PCR, and TCRdb holds only the in-frame ones, with some missing. Of some 120,000 clones in the sample, about 88% were seen once. The source was peripheral blood, collected 44 weeks after starting pembrolizumab. The receptors originated from an adult with mismatch repair-deficient cancer. Each CDR3 is given with its conserved first and last residue. The D gene is left open where the match is weak. Size values are once, few and many counts, or a class for expanded clones, and some rows have none.

CDR3 | DNA | D | J | size | V
CASSVAGVADTQYF | TGTGCCAGCAGTGTAGCGGGAGTAGCAGATACGCAGTATTTT | TRBD2 | TRBJ2-3 | NA | TRBV27
CASVTGGYEQYF | TGTGCCAGCGTGACAGGGGGCTACGAGCAGTACTTC | TRBD1 | TRBJ2-7 | NA | TRBV27
CASSPDSYGYTF | TGCGCCAGCAGCCCGGACAGTTATGGCTACACCTTC | NA | TRBJ1-2 | NA | TRBV5-1
CASSQVSSSGRPIEQYF | TGCGCCAGCAGCCAAGTATCTTCTAGCGGGAGGCCCATCGAGCAGTACTTC | TRBD2 | TRBJ2-7 | NA | TRBV4-1
CASSAGHLFNYGYTF | TGTGCCAGCAGCGCCGGACACTTGTTTAACTATGGCTACACCTTC | NA | TRBJ1-2 | once | TRBV14
CASSVGPPDTQYF | TGTGCCAGCAGCGTTGGCCCACCAGATACGCAGTATTTT | NA | TRBJ2-3 | NA | TRBV9
CASSPRDTFYEQYF | TGTGCCAGCTCCCCTCGGGACACTTTCTACGAGCAGTACTTC | NA | TRBJ2-7 | NA | TRBV18
CASSLSGLSLHEQFF | TGTGCCAGCAGTTTATCCGGACTATCCCTACATGAGCAGTTCTTC | NA | TRBJ2-1 | NA | TRBV27
CASSFGTAYEQYF | TGTGCCAGCAGCTTCGGGACAGCCTACGAGCAGTACTTC | TRBD1 | TRBJ2-7 | NA | TRBV7-9
CASSRELAVYEQYF | TGTGCCAGCAGTCGTGAACTAGCGGTCTACGAGCAGTACTTC | TRBD2 | TRBJ2-7 | few | TRBV7-8
CSVQGLAGKHEQYF | TGCAGCGTTCAAGGACTAGCGGGAAAGCACGAGCAGTACTTC | TRBD2 | TRBJ2-7 | once | TRBV29-1
CAISQSTDTQYF | TGTGCCATCAGCCAAAGCACAGATACGCAGTATTTT | NA | TRBJ2-3 | NA | TRBV10-3
CASRRDRGTQYF | TGTGCCAGCAGACGGGACAGGGGTACGCAGTATTTT | TRBD1 | TRBJ2-3 | NA | TRBV28
CASSLVGGPTYEQYF | TGCGCCAGCAGCTTGGTGGGCGGGCCTACCTACGAGCAGTACTTC | NA | TRBJ2-7 | once | TRBV5-1
CASSLIKRSTDTQYF | TGTGCCAGCAGCTTAATTAAGCGGAGCACAGATACGCAGTATTTT | NA | TRBJ2-3 | NA | TRBV7-9
CAWSPSRSSRPYYGYTF | TGTGCCTGGAGTCCCTCAAGGAGCTCCAGGCCCTACTATGGCTACACCTTC | NA | TRBJ1-2 | NA | TRBV30
CSVAGNTGSGETQYF | TGCAGCGTTGCCGGAAATACAGGGTCTGGGGAGACCCAGTACTTC | NA | TRBJ2-5 | NA | TRBV29-1
CASSLLFSGRHTYNEQFF | TGTGCCAGCAGCTTGTTATTTAGCGGGCGACACACATACAATGAGCAGTTCTTC | TRBD2 | TRBJ2-1 | NA | TRBV5-6
CASSQVLRQGSEETQYF | TGTGCCAGCAGCCAAGTCCTCCGACAGGGGTCGGAGGAGACCCAGTACTTC | TRBD1 | TRBJ2-5 | NA | TRBV4-2
CASTHGGVQYF | TGTGCCAGCACCCATGGAGGTGTGCAGTACTTC | NA | TRBJ2-7 | NA | TRBV6-6
CASSWGPMNTEAFF | TGCGCCAGCAGCTGGGGACCTATGAACACTGAAGCTTTCTTT | NA | TRBJ1-1 | NA | TRBV5-1
CASSPPRALNQPQHF | TGTGCCAGTAGCCCACCCCGGGCATTAAATCAGCCCCAGCATTTT | NA | TRBJ1-5 | NA | TRBV19
CASSSSGRIVTGELFF | TGTGCCAGCAGTTCGAGCGGTCGGATTGTGACCGGGGAGCTGTTTTTT | NA | TRBJ2-2 | NA | TRBV6-5
CATNSRGLGTDTQYF | TGTGCCACCAACTCCAGGGGCCTTGGCACAGATACGCAGTATTTT | NA | TRBJ2-3 | NA | TRBV6-1
CASSERGHNF | TGTGCCAGCAGCGAAAGGGGACACAACTTC | NA | TRBJ2-7 | NA | TRBV9
CASSLVGYEQYF | TGTGCCAGCAGCTTAGTTGGTTACGAGCAGTACTTC | NA | TRBJ2-7 | NA | TRBV7-6
CASSLVGRAGETQYF | TGTGCCAGCAGCTTAGTGGGGAGGGCAGGCGAGACCCAGTACTTC | TRBD2 | TRBJ2-5 | NA | TRBV11-3
CASSVGQGGSGANVLTF | TGTGCCAGCAGCGTCGGACAGGGGGGCTCTGGGGCCAACGTCCTGACTTTC | TRBD1 | TRBJ2-6 | once | TRBV5-5
CASSSTAYGYTF | TGTGCCAGCAGTTCGACAGCATATGGCTACACCTTC | NA | TRBJ1-2 | NA | TRBV27
CASSLGRGGSYEQYF | TGTGCCAGCAGCTTAGGTCGTGGGGGCTCCTACGAGCAGTACTTC | NA | TRBJ2-7 | few | TRBV7-3
CASSPPGVPYEQYF | TGTGCCAGCAGTCCCCCCGGGGTTCCCTACGAGCAGTACTTC | NA | TRBJ2-7 | NA | TRBV13